Listed below are T cell receptor beta chains from one sample, sequenced in a study of blood T cell repertoires in COVID-19. The table came from immunoSEQ multiplex PCR; TCRdb's copy has only in-frame clones and leaves some out. Of some 160,000 clones detected, about 85% appear once; the ten largest clones hold around 6.2%. The sample was PBMCs or T cells enriched from blood (not recorded which). All receptors come from a woman aged 40 to 50 who had recovered from COVID-19. Both conserved end residues are part of each CDR3. The D gene is left open where the match is weak. The size entry is marked missing in some rows and otherwise reads once, few, many or a size class.

clone size,V gene,D gene,J gene,CDR3 DNA,CDR3 protein
NA,TRBV30,TRBD1,TRBJ1-1,TGTGCCTGGGACAGGGGAGAGAACACTGAAGCTTTCTTT,CAWDRGENTEAFF
NA,TRBV5-6,NA,TRBJ2-1,TGTGCCAGCAGGCACTGGGGGGGGCTCAATGAGCAGTTCTTC,CASRHWGGLNEQFF
NA,TRBV10-1,NA,TRBJ2-5,TGCGCCAGCTATTTGAGAGGGGAGACCCAGTACTTC,CASYLRGETQYF
NA,TRBV2,NA,TRBJ2-1,TGTGCCAGCAGTCGGACAGTTTACAATGAGCAGTTCTTC,CASSRTVYNEQFF
once,TRBV9,TRBD1,TRBJ2-7,TGTGCCAGCAGCGCCACAGGGGGCCGGAGCTCCTACGAGCAGTACTTC,CASSATGGRSSYEQYF
NA,TRBV2,TRBD1,TRBJ1-4,TGTGCCAGCAGAGATAGGACAGGTCCTTTCGGAAAACTGTTTTTT,CASRDRTGPFGKLFF
NA,TRBV7-3,TRBD2,TRBJ2-1,TGTGCCAGCAGCCAACTAGCGGGAGGGCCCAATGAGCAGTTCTTC,CASSQLAGGPNEQFF
NA,TRBV9,NA,TRBJ1-2,TGTGCCAGCAGCGTAGGGGAGCTTTCCTATGGCTACACCTTC,CASSVGELSYGYTF
NA,TRBV11-2,NA,TRBJ2-7,TGTGCCAGCAGCTTAACCTTGGAGCGCTCCTACGAGCAGTACTTC,CASSLTLERSYEQYF
NA,TRBV19,TRBD1,TRBJ1-1,TGTGCCAGTATCCCCTCCGGGACAGGGGAGGAAGCTTTCTTT,CASIPSGTGEEAFF
NA,TRBV7-8,NA,TRBJ1-1,TGTGCCAGCAGCTTGTTTGGGGAACGGGAGATGAACACTGAAGCTTTCTTT,CASSLFGEREMNTEAFF
NA,TRBV9,TRBD1,TRBJ2-7,TGTGCCAGCAGCGTTGATACCGGGACAGGGAACGAGCAGTACTTC,CASSVDTGTGNEQYF
NA,TRBV6-1,NA,TRBJ1-3,TGTGCCAGCAGTGAAGCTTCCAGGGCCCCCTCTGGAAACACCATATATTTT,CASSEASRAPSGNTIYF
NA,TRBV19,TRBD2,TRBJ2-5,TGTGCCAGTAGTATAAGAGGGCTAGCGGGAGGTATCCAAGAGACCCAGTACTTC,CASSIRGLAGGIQETQYF
NA,TRBV19,NA,TRBJ1-2,TGTGCCAGTATGGAGGAACGGGGCTACACCTTC,CASMEERGYTF